The 21 T cell receptor beta chains in this list originate from one sample, sequenced in a study of T cells in Graves' hyperthyroidism and ophthalmopathy (dated by TCRdb to between 2018 and 2021). The receptor library was made with multiplex PCR. The instrument was an Illumina HiSeq 2000. The TCR beta CDR3 regions were amplified from the RNA transcripts. For the first round of RT-PCR on the TCR CDR3, the HTBI primer set was used together with the Qiagen OneStep RT-PCR kit. TCRdb reworked the public reads: Q25 trimming with fastp, MiXCR clone assembly, productive beta chains retained. Identical CDR3 proteins give one entry, which carries the most common genes and DNA. This sample lists a few hundred thousand distinct CDR3 sequences; around 21% were detected once. The biggest ten clones account for more than 25% of the sample. Material for sequencing was blood. These TCRs come from a man between 18 and 35 years old with Graves' hyperthyroidism.

This clonotype came up many times. The chain employs TRBV20-1 and TRBJ1-1; D remains unclear. The CDR3 contains 17 residues. V was shortened by 0 bases and J by 7 bases, with 24 bases between the two germline ends. Looked up from germline, CDR1 is DFQATT and CDR2 is SNEGSKA (reference sequence). The CDR3 DNA reads TGCAGTGCTAGAGATCGAGGATGGACCGGCCTACTATTTGAAGCTTTCTTT. Residues: CSARDRGWTGLLFEAFF.

Many counts were recorded for this clonotype. The rearrangement uses TRBV12-3 or TRBV12-4 and TRBJ2-2; the match to TRBD1 covers 9 bases. Trimming cost V 0 bases and J 5 bases; bases outside gene matches: 4. This CDR3 is built from 16 residues. CDR3 in DNA: TGTGCCAGCAGTTTAGCCACGGGACAGGGTACCGGGGAGCTGTTTTTT. Its protein is CASSLATGQGTGELFF.

V usage is TRBV27 and J usage is TRBJ2-7; D ambiguous. CDR3 length: 14 amino acids. The V end was cut by 6 bases, the J end by 3 bases, with 15 bases between. Germline V lookup: CDR1 MNHEY, CDR2 SMNVEV (reference sequence). The CDR3 region has the DNA TGTGCCAGCAGAAGCTATGACGGTCTCTACGAGCAGTACTTC. Its translation: CASRSYDGLYEQYF.

This clonotype was recorded at least ten times. The V gene is TRBV15, the J gene TRBJ1-1; D not resolved. Looked up from germline, CDR1 is LNHNV and CDR2 is YYDKDF (reference sequence). V lost 6 bases and J lost 4, with 15 bases in between. The CDR3 loop spans 14 amino acids. The CDR3 sequence is CATRTLARGTEAFF. CDR3 bases: TGTGCCACCAGAACCCTCGCCCGGGGCACTGAAGCTTTCTTT.

This clonotype has ten or more counts. The chain recombines TRBV6-1 with TRBJ2-7, with 8 nucleotides matching TRBD2. The CDR3 contains 15 residues. The trim removed 3 bases at V and 0 bases at J, leaving 4 bases unmatched. Germline V gives CDR1 MNHNS, CDR2 SASEGT. CDR3 in DNA: TGTGCCAGCAGTGAGTTAGCGGGGAACTCCTACGAGCAGTACTTC. Translating gives CASSELAGNSYEQYF.

The rearrangement uses TRBV11-2 and TRBJ2-5, with 9 bases matching TRBD2. The germline CDR1 and CDR2 sequences are SGHAT and FQNNGV. With V trimmed by 2 bases and J by 5 bases, 9 bases remained unmatched. The CDR3 covers 16 residues. The CDR3 region has the DNA TGTGCCAGCAGCTTACTTAGCGGGAGATCTCGTGAGACCCAGTACTTC. Translated: CASSLLSGRSRETQYF. Full variable domain (rest looked up from reference TRBV11-2 and TRBJ2-5): EAGVAQSPRYKIIEKRQSVAFWCNPISGHATLYWYQQILGQGPKLLIQFQNNGVVDDSQLPKDRFSAERLKGVDSTLKIQPAKLEDSAVYLCASSLLSGRSRETQYFGPGTRLLVL.

A few counts support this clonotype. Written as DNA, the CDR3 is TGCAGTGCTAGAGCGGACATTACCTACGAGCAGTACTTC. Its translation: CSARADITYEQYF. The genes are TRBV20-1 and TRBJ2-7, with D possibly matching TRBD1 (5 bases). From germline, CDR1 is DFQATT and CDR2 SNEGSKA (reference sequence). CDR3 length: 13 residues. V shed 1 base and J shed 2 bases, with 9 bases lying between them.

This clonotype was observed a handful of times. The rearrangement uses TRBV6-1 and TRBJ1-1, with a weak D call TRBD1 (5 bases). The CDR3 is made up of 15 amino acids. V shed 5 bases and J shed 1 base, with 14 bases lying between them. Looked up from germline, CDR1 is MNHNS and CDR2 is SASEGT. In nucleotides, the CDR3 is TGTGCCAGCAGTACCTCCCCAGGGACGAACACTGAAGCTTTCTTT. Its translation is CASSTSPGTNTEAFF.

This clonotype was seen repeatedly, ten times or more. This sequence joins TRBV12-3 or TRBV12-4 and TRBJ1-2, with 9 bases that match TRBD1. This CDR3 is built from 16 residues. With 6 bases clipped from V and 6 bases from J, the junction kept 14 bases outside the gene matches. The CDR3 DNA follows: TGTGCCAGCAGCTTGTACCCCGACAGGGGGGGGAATGGCTACACCTTC. This gives the protein CASSLYPDRGGNGYTF.

This clonotype was seen ten or more times. The genes are TRBV6-5 and TRBJ2-7; D is ambiguous. V was clipped by 2 bases and J by 3 bases, with 5 bases between them. CDR3 size: 12 residues. Germline V gene data show CDR1 as MNHEY and CDR2 as SVGAGI. The CDR3 loop reads CASSYDGYEQYF. DNA of the CDR3: TGTGCCAGCAGTTACGATGGCTACGAGCAGTACTTC.

J is TRBJ2-4 and V is TRBV25-1; 7 nucleotides align to TRBD2. This CDR3 is 18 amino acids long. Germline assignment: CDR1 MGHDK and CDR2 SYGVNS. J gave up 4 bases and V 3 bases, and 15 bases lay outside the gene matches. Here the CDR3 DNA reads TGTGCCAGCAGTGATCGTGTGGGGGGGGGAGGATCAAAAAACATTCAGTACTTC. It encodes CASSDRVGGGGSKNIQYF.

The chain couples TRBV20-1 to TRBJ1-1; a possible D gene is TRBD1 (6 bases). Germline CDR1 reads DFQATT; CDR2 reads SNEGSKA (reference sequence). This CDR3 is 14 amino acids long. The V and J ends lost 6 bases and 9 bases respectively, with 23 bases between them. DNA of the CDR3: TGCAGTGCCAAGGGGGGGGGCCCGTTCCTCCAAGCTTTCTTT. This gives the protein CSAKGGGPFLQAFF.

This clonotype was seen many times. CDR3: CASSLDTGVGQPQHF. The CDR3 DNA follows: TGCGCCAGCAGCTTGGATACAGGGGTGGGACAGCCCCAGCATTTT. The rearrangement joins TRBV5-1 to TRBJ1-5, with 7 bases identical to TRBD1. The CDR3 length is 15 residues. Germline values: CDR1 SGHRS, CDR2 YFSETQ. The V segment lost 0 bases and the J segment 7 bases; nucleotides outside the gene matches: 7. Drawing the rest from reference TRBV5-1 and TRBJ1-5, the complete variable domain is KAGVTQTPRYLIKTRGQQVTLSCSPISGHRSVSWYQQTPGQGLQFLFEYFSETQRNKGNFPGRFSGRQFSNSRSEMNVSTLELGDSALYLCASSLDTGVGQPQHFGDGTRLSIL.

This clonotype has only one observation. The gene calls are TRBV12-3 or TRBV12-4 and TRBJ2-5; D might be TRBD1 (5 bases). V lost 2 bases and J 3 bases, leaving 13 bases between the germline ends. The CDR3 contains 15 residues. As DNA, the CDR3 is TGTGCCAGCAGTTTACGGCAGGGCAGTAAAGAGACCCAGTACTTC. Translation: CASSLRQGSKETQYF.

This clonotype has at least ten counts. The V and J genes are TRBV6-2 or TRBV6-3 and TRBJ1-1; possibly TRBD1 for D (6 bases). V lost 6 bases and J 1 base, leaving 9 bases between the germline ends. CDR1 MNHEY and CDR2 SVGEGT come from the germline V gene. CDR3 length equals 13 residues. CDR3 loop: CASRRTENTEAFF. The CDR3 DNA follows: TGTGCCAGCAGGAGGACAGAGAACACTGAAGCTTTCTTT.

This clonotype was picked up many times. The chain couples TRBV20-1 to TRBJ1-2; D gene unclear. V was cut by 0 bases and J by 2 bases, with 7 bases left in between. The germline CDR1 and CDR2 sequences are DFQATT and SNEGSKA (reference sequence). This CDR3 is built from 13 residues. CDR3: CSARDRTNYGYTF. CDR3 DNA sequence: TGCAGTGCTAGAGACAGAACCAACTATGGCTACACCTTC.

This clonotype has a count of ten or more. This rearrangement joins TRBV27 to TRBJ2-7; 9 bases are a match to TRBD1. The CDR3 is 14 amino acids. CDR1 MNHEY and CDR2 SMNVEV come from the germline V gene (reference sequence). Trimming at V came to 10 bases and at J to 2 bases, leaving 9 bases not matched to a gene. The CDR3 DNA follows: TGTGCCACACGCTTATGGACAGGGGCCTACGAGCAGTACTTC. Translating gives CATRLWTGAYEQYF.

In this sample, this clonotype turned up many times. The chain employs TRBV12-3 or TRBV12-4 and TRBJ1-2; D gene unclear. This CDR3 spans 13 amino acids. The ends were cut back, 3 bases at V and 0 bases at J, with 5 bases in the middle. CDR3 sequence: CASSFPSNYGYTF. Here the CDR3 DNA reads TGTGCCAGCAGTTTCCCATCTAACTATGGCTACACCTTC.

There are many counts of this clonotype. The V gene is TRBV10-3, the J gene TRBJ2-7; a possible D gene is TRBD1 (6 bases). Between the trimmed V and J ends, which lost 4 bases and 6 bases, there was a span of 16 bases. CDR3 size: 14 residues. Germline CDR1 reads ENHRY; CDR2 reads SYGVKD. The CDR3, as DNA: TGTGCCATCAGTGGCTCGACAGGTCCAACCGAGCAGTACTTC. As protein: CAISGSTGPTEQYF.

This clonotype was counted many times. V and J are TRBV15 and TRBJ2-7; D gene unclear. The CDR3 covers 14 residues. Germline CDR1 is LNHNV and CDR2 is YYDKDF (reference sequence). Trimming took 0 bases from V and 0 from J, leaving 6 bases between them. In DNA, the CDR3 is TGTGCCACCAGCAGAGACCGGGCCTCCTACGAGCAGTACTTC. It translates to CATSRDRASYEQYF.

This clonotype was picked up many times. The genes are TRBV7-9 and TRBJ1-1; no clear D. Per the germline V gene, CDR1 is SEHNR and CDR2 is FQNEAQ (reference sequence). The CDR3 loop spans 13 amino acids. V lost 5 bases to trimming and J lost 5 bases, with 12 bases between them. CDR3 residues: CASSPLMGTEAFF. The CDR3, as DNA: TGTGCCAGCAGCCCCCTAATGGGGACTGAAGCTTTCTTT.